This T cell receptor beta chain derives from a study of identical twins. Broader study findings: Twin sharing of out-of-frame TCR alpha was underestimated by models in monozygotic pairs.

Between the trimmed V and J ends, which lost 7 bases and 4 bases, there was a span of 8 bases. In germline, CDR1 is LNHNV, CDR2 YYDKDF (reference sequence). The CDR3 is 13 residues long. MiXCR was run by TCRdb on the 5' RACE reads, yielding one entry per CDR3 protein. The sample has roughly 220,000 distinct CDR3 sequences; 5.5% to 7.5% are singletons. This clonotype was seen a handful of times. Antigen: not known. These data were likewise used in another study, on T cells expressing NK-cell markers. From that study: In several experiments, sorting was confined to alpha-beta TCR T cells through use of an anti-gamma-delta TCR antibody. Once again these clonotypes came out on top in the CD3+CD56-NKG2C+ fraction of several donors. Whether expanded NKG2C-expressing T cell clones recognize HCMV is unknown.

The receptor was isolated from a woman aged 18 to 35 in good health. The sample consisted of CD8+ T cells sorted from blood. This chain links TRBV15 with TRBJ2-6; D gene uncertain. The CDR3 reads CATKPVGANVLTF. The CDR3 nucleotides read TGTGCCACCAAACCGGTCGGGGCCAACGTCCTGACTTTC.